Following are 22 T cell receptor beta chains from one sample sequenced in a study of blood T cell repertoires in COVID-19. Here immunoSEQ multiplex PCR was the method, and the copy in TCRdb shows in-frame clones only, minus some. This sample has about 59,000 clones, with less than 75% found just once. Sequenced material: peripheral blood. Receptors were obtained from a woman between 50 and 59 years old with active or convalescent COVID-19.

The chain joins TRBV5-6 to TRBJ2-2; 7 bases are shared with TRBD2. CDR3 length: 15 amino acids. The germline V gene encodes CDR1 SGHDT and CDR2 YYEEEE. Unmatched junction bases numbered 8, after V lost 4 bases and J lost 5 bases. The chain's CDR3 is CASSPLGGGTGELFF. The CDR3 DNA reads TGTGCCAGCAGCCCGCTGGGGGGAGGGACCGGGGAGCTGTTTTTT.

The V gene is TRBV6-5, the J gene TRBJ2-7; 10 bases match TRBD1. CDR1 MNHEY and CDR2 SVGAGI come from the germline V gene. Unmatched junction bases numbered 6, after V lost 10 bases and J lost 3 bases. CDR3 length equals 13 residues. This chain's CDR3 is CAISRDRGYEQYF. The CDR3 region has the DNA TGTGCCATTTCCCGGGACAGGGGCTACGAGCAGTACTTC.

V is TRBV5-4 and J is TRBJ2-1; a possible D gene is TRBD2 (5 bases). CDR1 and CDR2 from the germline V gene are SGHNT and YYREEE (reference sequence). V lost 4 bases and J lost 5, with 16 bases in between. The CDR3 covers 15 residues. The CDR3 spells CASSPEAGRNNEQFF. In DNA form, the CDR3 reads TGTGCCAGCAGCCCGGAGGCCGGCCGGAACAATGAGCAGTTCTTC.

This clone was seen just once. This chain uses TRBV2 with TRBJ2-7; TRBD2 matches at 8 bases. CDR1 and CDR2 (germline): SNHLY, FYNNEI. With 4 bases clipped from V and 1 base from J, the junction kept 12 bases outside the gene matches. This CDR3 contains 17 residues. CDR3 residues: CASSVVAGGLRSYEQYF. The DNA for the CDR3 is TGTGCCAGCAGTGTAGTGGCGGGAGGCCTCAGATCCTACGAGCAGTACTTC.

The chain couples TRBV25-1 to TRBJ1-2; D is undetermined. Trimming took off 6 bases at V and 0 bases at J, with 11 bases between the two ends. Germline loops: CDR1 MGHDK, CDR2 SYGVNS. This CDR3 has 14 residues. The CDR3: CASSLDGSNYGYTF. CDR3 bases: TGTGCCAGCAGCCTAGACGGTTCTAACTATGGCTACACCTTC.

This rearrangement joins TRBV19 to TRBJ1-1; TRBD1 agrees at 9 bases. Germline CDR1 is LNHDA and CDR2 is SQIVND (reference sequence). The V segment lost 5 bases and the J segment 6 bases; nucleotides outside the gene matches: 10. This CDR3 is built from 15 residues. The CDR3 DNA sequence: TGTGCCAGTAGTTCCCACGGACAGGGGAAGTCTGAAGCTTTCTTT. Residues: CASSSHGQGKSEAFF. The whole variable domain, remainder taken from reference TRBV19 and TRBJ1-1, is DGGITQSPKYLFRKEGQNVTLSCEQNLNHDAMYWYRQDPGQGLRLIYYSQIVNDFQKGDIAEGYSVSREKKESFPLTVTSAQKNPTAFYLCASSSHGQGKSEAFFGQGTRLTVV.

V gene TRBV5-6 combines with J gene TRBJ1-5; D ambiguous. CDR1 and CDR2 from the germline V gene are SGHDT and YYEEEE. The CDR3 length is 13 residues. V lost 7 bases to trimming and J lost 5 bases, with 13 bases between them. CDR3 in amino acids: CASSQSGDQPQHF. CDR3 DNA: TGTGCCAGCTCACAGAGCGGGGATCAGCCCCAGCATTTT.

The chain couples TRBV3-1 (or the pseudogene TRBV3-2) to TRBJ1-5; D unclear. The CDR3 extends over 15 amino acids. The V end lost 1 base, the J end lost 6 bases, and 13 bases lay between the germline ends. The V gene's germline CDR1 is LGHDT and CDR2 YNNKEL (reference sequence). As DNA, the CDR3 is TGTGCCAGCAGCCAAGCCGCGGGTATTGGTCAGCCCCAGCATTTT. It yields the protein CASSQAAGIGQPQHF.

The J gene is TRBJ1-5, the V gene TRBV5-6; TRBD1 agrees at 7 bases. The CDR3 runs 14 residues. The J segment lost 7 bases and the V segment lost 3 bases, leaving 7 bases of the junction unmatched. Germline CDR1 and CDR2: SGHDT and YYEEEE. The CDR3 sequence is CASSSDRVRQPQHF. The CDR3 nucleotides read TGTGCCAGCAGCTCTGACAGGGTCCGGCAGCCCCAGCATTTT.

V and J are TRBV14 and TRBJ1-5; tentatively, D is TRBD1 (6 bases). The CDR3 consists of 13 residues. Germline V gives CDR1 SGHDN, CDR2 FVKESK. With 1 base removed from V and 7 bases from J, the gap between germline ends came to 8 bases. The CDR3 DNA reads TGTGCCAGCAGCCAAGGCAGGGGACAGCCCCAGCATTTT. Protein: CASSQGRGQPQHF.

The rearrangement joins TRBV3-1 (or the pseudogene TRBV3-2) to TRBJ2-5, with a possible D match to TRBD1 (6 bases). The CDR3 spans 15 residues. Trimming shortened V by 2 bases and J by 2 bases, and 12 bases separated the two germline ends. Germline CDR1 is LGHDT and CDR2 is YNNKEL (reference sequence). CDR3 sequence reads: CASSQQQGFQETQYF. In DNA, the CDR3 is TGTGCCAGCAGCCAACAACAGGGCTTTCAAGAGACCCAGTACTTC.

The chain joins TRBV7-6 to TRBJ2-1; 10 nucleotides line up with TRBD2. V lost 6 bases to trimming and J lost 0 bases; unmatched junction nucleotides: 8. This CDR3 has 17 residues. Looked up from germline, CDR1 is SGHVS and CDR2 is FNYEAQ. CDR3 residues: CASSPWTSGNSYNEQFF. Written as DNA, the CDR3 is TGTGCCAGCAGTCCATGGACTAGCGGAAACTCCTACAATGAGCAGTTCTTC. The whole variable domain, remainder taken from reference TRBV7-6 and TRBJ2-1, is GAGVSQSPRYKVTKRGQDVALRCDPISGHVSLYWYRQALGQGPEFLTYFNYEAQQDKSGLPNDRFSAERPEGSISTLTIQRTEQRDSAMYRCASSPWTSGNSYNEQFFGPGTRLTVL.

This rearrangement joins TRBV10-3 to TRBJ1-1, with 9 positions matching TRBD1. V was pared by 4 bases and J by 4 bases, with 10 bases of the junction left unmatched. The CDR3 runs 16 residues. From germline, CDR1 is ENHRY and CDR2 SYGVKD. The CDR3 loop is CAISGETGGMSTEAFF. The CDR3 DNA follows: TGTGCCATCAGTGGGGAGACAGGGGGGATGAGCACTGAAGCTTTCTTT.

Only a few counts were recorded for this clone. DNA of the CDR3: TGTGCCAGCAGGGCCGGACAGGGATACTCTGGGGCCAACGTCCTGACTTTC. It is translated as CASRAGQGYSGANVLTF. The chain uses TRBV2 and TRBJ2-6, with 8 bases lining up with TRBD1. The CDR3 totals 17 residues. Germline values: CDR1 SNHLY, CDR2 FYNNEI. Trimming cost V 6 bases and J 0 bases; bases outside gene matches: 7.

The sample holds one count of this clone. The genes are TRBV5-1 and TRBJ2-5, with 11 positions matching TRBD2. The CDR3 has 19 residues. Germline V gene sequence: CDR1 SGHRS, CDR2 YFSETQ. Trimming took 0 bases from V and 1 from J; bases not matched to a gene: 11. The DNA for the CDR3 is TGCGCCAGCAGCTTGGCCATTAGCGGGAGGGCCGTGGGCCAAGAGACCCAGTACTTC. Protein product: CASSLAISGRAVGQETQYF.

J is TRBJ2-1 and V is TRBV28; the D gene is possibly TRBD1 (5 bases). In germline, CDR1 is MDHEN, CDR2 SYDVKM. The CDR3 consists of 13 residues. Trimming left V 7 bases short and J 9 bases short, with 16 bases between. CDR3 sequence: CASITRAISEQFF. The CDR3 coding sequence is TGTGCCAGCATAACCAGGGCAATCAGTGAGCAGTTCTTC.

The rearrangement joins TRBV18 to TRBJ1-1, with unresolved D. The length of the CDR3 is 14 residues. Germline V lookup: CDR1 KGHSH, CDR2 LQKENI. Trimming took off 3 bases at V and 7 bases at J, with 15 bases between the two ends. The CDR3 reads CASSPLLVEGEAFF. The CDR3, as DNA: TGTGCCAGCTCACCCCTCCTTGTGGAGGGTGAAGCTTTCTTT.

The chain combines TRBV24-1 with TRBJ2-5; D unclear. V was pared by 7 bases and J by 1 base, with 12 bases between. This CDR3 is 14 amino acids long. Germline V gene sequence: CDR1 KGHDR, CDR2 SFDVKD. The CDR3 here is CATRMPPSQETQYF. The CDR3 coding sequence is TGTGCCACCAGGATGCCCCCTAGCCAAGAGACCCAGTACTTC.

This clone was observed a single time. The chain employs TRBV7-9 and TRBJ2-5; tentatively, D is TRBD1 (5 bases). This CDR3 spans 14 amino acids. Germline V gene sequence: CDR1 SEHNR, CDR2 FQNEAQ (reference sequence). Trimming pared 4 bases from V and 2 bases from J, leaving 11 bases between. CDR3 protein: CASSSTDRQETQYF. The DNA for the CDR3 is TGTGCCAGCAGCTCTACCGACAGACAAGAGACCCAGTACTTC. The full variable domain, with the rest looked up from reference TRBV7-9 and TRBJ2-5, is DTGVSQNPRHKITKRGQNVTFRCDPISEHNRLYWYRQTLGQGPEFLTYFQNEAQLEKSRLLSDRFSAERPKGSFSTLEIQRTEQGDSAMYLCASSSTDRQETQYFGPGTRLLVL.

The V call is TRBV19, the J call TRBJ1-3; D might be TRBD1 (6 bases). CDR1 LNHDA and CDR2 SQIVND come from the germline V gene (reference sequence). The CDR3 totals 15 residues. V lost 5 bases to trimming and J lost 0 bases, with 11 bases between them. The CDR3 spells CASSQTGSSGNTIYF. CDR3 in DNA: TGTGCCAGTAGTCAAACAGGGAGCTCTGGAAACACCATATATTTT.

This clone showed up just once. The chain recombines TRBV27 with TRBJ2-1, with a tentative D call TRBD2 (6 bases). Between the trimmed V and J ends, which lost 3 bases and 7 bases, there was a span of 13 bases. The CDR3 has 14 amino acids. CDR1 and CDR2 from the germline V gene are MNHEY and SMNVEV (reference sequence). The CDR3 loop reads CASSFRLGSNEQFF. The DNA for the CDR3 is TGTGCCAGCAGTTTTAGACTAGGAAGTAATGAGCAGTTCTTC.

The chain couples TRBV5-5 to TRBJ2-3; 8 positions match TRBD1. CDR1 and CDR2 from the germline V gene are SGHKS and YYEKEE (reference sequence). V was clipped by 0 bases and J by 4 bases; unmatched bases: 7. The CDR3 length is 16 residues. Written as DNA, the CDR3 is TGTGCCAGCAGCTTGGTAACAGGGGGGAGATCAGATACGCAGTATTTT. Its protein is CASSLVTGGRSDTQYF.